This TCR beta chain was sequenced for a study of control samples from healthy donors and cancer patients. The protocol was immunoSEQ multiplex PCR, while the TCRdb copy is restricted to in-frame clones and leaves out a portion. Of more than 95,000 clones in the sample, almost 95% were seen once. V was cut by 5 bases and J by 2 bases, with 12 bases left in between. Germline CDR1 and CDR2: MNHEY and SVGAGI. This CDR3 has 14 amino acids. As for this clone: Other DNA sequences from this sample encode an identical CDR3 as well.

This receptor was identified in an elderly man with head and neck cancer. J is TRBJ1-1 and V is TRBV6-5; a weak D match, TRBD1 (6 bases). Sample: PBMCs. The chain's CDR3 is CASSRRTVNTEAFF. CDR3 in DNA: TGTGCCAGCAGTAGACGGACAGTTAACACTGAAGCTTTCTTT.